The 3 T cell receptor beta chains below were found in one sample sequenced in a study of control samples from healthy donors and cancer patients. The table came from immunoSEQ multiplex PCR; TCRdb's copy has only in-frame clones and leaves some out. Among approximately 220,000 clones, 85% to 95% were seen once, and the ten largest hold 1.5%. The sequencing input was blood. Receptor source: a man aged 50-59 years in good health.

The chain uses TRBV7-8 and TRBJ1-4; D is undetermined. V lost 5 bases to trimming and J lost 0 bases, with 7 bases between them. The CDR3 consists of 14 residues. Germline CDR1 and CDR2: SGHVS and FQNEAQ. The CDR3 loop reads CASSQIATNEKLFF. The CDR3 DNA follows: TGTGCCAGCAGCCAGATTGCAACTAATGAAAAACTGTTTTTT.

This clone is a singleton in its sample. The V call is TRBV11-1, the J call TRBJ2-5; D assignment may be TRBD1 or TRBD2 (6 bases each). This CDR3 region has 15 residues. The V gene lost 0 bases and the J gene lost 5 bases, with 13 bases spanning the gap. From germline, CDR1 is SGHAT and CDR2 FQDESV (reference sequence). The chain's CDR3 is CASSLAPGAGETQYF. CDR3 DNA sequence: TGTGCCAGCAGCTTAGCTCCGGGGGCGGGGGAGACCCAGTACTTC.

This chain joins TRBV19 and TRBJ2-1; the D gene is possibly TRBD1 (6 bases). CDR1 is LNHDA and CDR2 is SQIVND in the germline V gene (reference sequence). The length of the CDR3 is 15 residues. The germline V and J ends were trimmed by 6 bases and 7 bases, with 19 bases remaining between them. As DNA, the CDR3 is TGTGCCAGTAGCCCCGACACAGGGTATACGAATGAGCAGTTCTTC. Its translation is CASSPDTGYTNEQFF.